This T cell receptor beta chain was observed in a study of beta chain features in type 1 diabetes. Notes on the study in general: Reads derived from cDNA could over-represent cells showing high TCR expression. TCRB CDR3s were moderately but significantly shorter in Type 1 diabetes patients in all four CD4+ subsets.

Sequencing targeted expressed TCRB transcripts, as all isolated RNA had been reverse transcribed. Sequencing was performed with immunoSEQ multiplex PCR; in TCRdb, only in-frame clones are kept and a portion is missing. The top ten hold roughly 1% of the sample, which has nearly 350,000 clones, around 9.3% seen once. This clone was seen only a few times. Antigen unknown. CDR1 SNHLY and CDR2 FYNNEI come from the germline V gene. This CDR3 region has 14 residues. V was pared by 2 bases and J by 0 bases, with 7 bases between. The source material was central memory CD4+ T cells from blood. The sequence was obtained from a man aged 25 to 40 with type 1 diabetes. The chain recombines TRBV2 with TRBJ1-1; D may be TRBD1 (5 bases). The CDR3 nucleotides are TGTGCCAGCAGTGAACAGGGTGTGAACACTGAAGCTTTCTTT. Amino acid sequence: CASSEQGVNTEAFF.